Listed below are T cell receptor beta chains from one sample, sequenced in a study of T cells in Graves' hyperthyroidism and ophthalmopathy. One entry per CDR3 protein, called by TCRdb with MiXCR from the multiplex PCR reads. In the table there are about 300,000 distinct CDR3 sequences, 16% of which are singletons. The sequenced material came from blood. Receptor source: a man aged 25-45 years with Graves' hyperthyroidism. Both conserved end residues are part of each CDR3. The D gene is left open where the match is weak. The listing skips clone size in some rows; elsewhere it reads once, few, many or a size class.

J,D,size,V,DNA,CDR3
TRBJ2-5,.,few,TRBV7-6,TGTGCCAGCAGCTTAGACCGACAGGACTCAAGGACCCAGTACTTC,CASSLDRQDSRTQYF
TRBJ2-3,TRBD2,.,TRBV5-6,TGTGCCAGCAGCTTGGGACTAGCGGGAGTCCCGACACTCAGACCAATCACAGATACGCAGTATTTT,CASSLGLAGVPTLRPITDTQYF
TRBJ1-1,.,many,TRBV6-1,TGTGCCAGCAGCAGGCGAGGGACTGAAGCTTTCTTT,CASSRRGTEAFF
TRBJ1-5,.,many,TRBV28,TGTGCCAGCAGCATGATAGGGAAGAATCAGCCCCAGCATTTT,CASSMIGKNQPQHF
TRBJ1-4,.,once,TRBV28,TGTGCCAGCAGTCTACAAGCAACTAATGAAAAACTGTTTTTT,CASSLQATNEKLFF
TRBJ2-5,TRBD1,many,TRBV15,TGTGCCACCAGCAGAGATGTCACTTGGCAGGGGGTCGGGGAGACCCAGTACTTC,CATSRDVTWQGVGETQYF
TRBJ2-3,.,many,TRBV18,TGTGCCAGCTCACCACAGGGACCAGATACGCAGTATTTT,CASSPQGPDTQYF
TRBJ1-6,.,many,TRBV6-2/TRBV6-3,TGTGCCAGCAGTTACTCTATTGATGATATTTCACCCCTCCACTTT,CASSYSIDDISPLHF
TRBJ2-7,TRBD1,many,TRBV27,TGTGCCAGCAGTTTATCGAGGACAGGGAATCCCTACGAGCAGTACTTC,CASSLSRTGNPYEQYF
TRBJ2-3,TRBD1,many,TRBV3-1,TGTGCCAGCAGCCAAGGGGACAGGGGGCGGTCAGATACGCAGTATTTT,CASSQGDRGRSDTQYF
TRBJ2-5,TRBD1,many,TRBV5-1,TGCGCCAGCAGCATCCGACCGGGGGGACAGGGAGAGACCCAGTACTTC,CASSIRPGGQGETQYF
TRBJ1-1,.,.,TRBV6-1,TGTGCCAGCAGTGAAGTCTACAGGGCTCCACACACTGAAGCTTTCTTT,CASSEVYRAPHTEAFF
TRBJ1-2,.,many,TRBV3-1,TGTGCCAGCAGTTTCGTTGGGGGTGGAGTCGGCTACACCTTC,CASSFVGGGVGYTF
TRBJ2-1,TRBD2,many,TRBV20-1,TGCAGTGCTAGAGACTTTAGCGGGAGGGGGTACAATGAGCAGTTCTTC,CSARDFSGRGYNEQFF
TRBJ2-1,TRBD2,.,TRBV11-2,TGTGCCAGCAGCTTAGATTTGTTAGCGGGCGGATACAATGATCAGTTCTTC,CASSLDLLAGGYNDQFF
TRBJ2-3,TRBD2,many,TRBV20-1,TGCAGTGCTAGTCCCCGGCTAGCGGGAGTCACAGATACGCAGTATTTT,CSASPRLAGVTDTQYF
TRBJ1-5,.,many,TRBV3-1,TGTGCCAGCAGCCAACCCGGCACCCCGCCCCAGCATTTT,CASSQPGTPPQHF
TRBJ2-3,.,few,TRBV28,TGTGCCAGCAGACGACCCCAATCTCTTTTCATCACAGATACGCAGTATTTC,CASRRPQSLFITDTQYF
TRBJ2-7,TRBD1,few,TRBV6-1,TGTGCCAGCACCGAACGTAGGGGGCGCGGGTCCTACGAGCAGTACTTC,CASTERRGRGSYEQYF
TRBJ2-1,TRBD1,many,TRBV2,TGTGCCAGCAGGAACAGGGGGCGGGATGAGCAGTTCTTC,CASRNRGRDEQFF
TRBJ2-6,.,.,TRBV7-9,TGTGCCAGCAGCCCCCCCCGGGACGGTTCCTCTGGGGCCAACGTCCTGACTTTC,CASSPPRDGSSGANVLTF
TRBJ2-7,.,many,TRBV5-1,TGCGCCAGCAGCTTAACGGCAGGGTCAACCTACGAGCAGTACTTC,CASSLTAGSTYEQYF
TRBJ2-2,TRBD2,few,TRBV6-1,TGTGCCAGCAGCCGGCAAGCGGGAACTTTCATCGGGGAGCTGTTTTTT,CASSRQAGTFIGELFF
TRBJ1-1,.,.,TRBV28,TGTGCCAGCAGTTCGCCCTCGATCTGGACTGAAGCTTTCTTT,CASSSPSIWTEAFF
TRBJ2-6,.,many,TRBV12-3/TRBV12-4,TGTGCCAGCAGTTTTTGGGGCTCTGGGGCCAACGTCCTGACTTTC,CASSFWGSGANVLTF
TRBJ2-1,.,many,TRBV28,TGTGCCAGCAGTACCGGGACTCAGTTGGGCCTGATCTTC,CASSTGTQLGLIF
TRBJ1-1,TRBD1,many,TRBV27,TGTGCCAGCACCGGACAGGGGGCCACTGAAGCTTTCTTT,CASTGQGATEAFF
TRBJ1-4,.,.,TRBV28,TGTGCCAGCAGTTTATATTCGGGACGCAGTGAAAAACTGTTTTTT,CASSLYSGRSEKLFF
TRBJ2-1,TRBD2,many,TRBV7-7,TGTGCTAGCAGCTTCACTGCGGGAGGGATTGGCAATGAGCAGTTCTTC,CASSFTAGGIGNEQFF
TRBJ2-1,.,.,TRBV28,TGTGCCAGCAGGGTCTTCCAGGGCTCCTACAATGAGCAGTTCTTC,CASRVFQGSYNEQFF
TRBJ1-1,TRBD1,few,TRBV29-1,TGCAGCGTTCTGGACAGGGGCTTTATTGTGGAAGCTTTCTTT,CSVLDRGFIVEAFF
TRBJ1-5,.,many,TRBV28,TGTGCCAGCAGTTTTGGTCAGCCCCAGCATTTT,CASSFGQPQHF
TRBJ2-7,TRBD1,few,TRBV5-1,TGCGCCAGCAGCTTGGGGACAGGGGGCAACTCCTACGAGCAGTACTTC,CASSLGTGGNSYEQYF
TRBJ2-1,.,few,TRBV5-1,TGCGCCAGCAGCTTACAAGAGACCCAGTTCTTC,CASSLQETQFF
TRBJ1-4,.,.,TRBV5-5,TGTGCCAGCAGCTCCCAGGGAGGGGCGAGTGAAAAACTGTTTTTT,CASSSQGGASEKLFF
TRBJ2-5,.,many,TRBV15,TGTGCCACCAGCAGAGCCGATTTGACCCAGTACTTC,CATSRADLTQYF
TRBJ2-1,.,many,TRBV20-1,TGCAGTGCTTTGGACTTATACAATGAGCAGTTCTTC,CSALDLYNEQFF
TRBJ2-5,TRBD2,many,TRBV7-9,TGTGCCAGCAGCTTAGGGGCTAGCGGGATGGCTGAGACCCAGTACTTC,CASSLGASGMAETQYF
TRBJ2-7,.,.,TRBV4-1,TGCGCCAGCAGCCCCCTGCCCCAATTCTCCTACGAGCAGTACTTC,CASSPLPQFSYEQYF
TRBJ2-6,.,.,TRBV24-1,TGTGCCACCAGTGATGTTCGGGGTCTTGATGGGGCCAACGTCCTGACTTTC,CATSDVRGLDGANVLTF